Listed below are T cell receptor beta chains from one sample, sequenced in a study of cytomegalovirus exposure and HLA in healthy donors. Some clones are missing from TCRdb's copy, which holds only in-frame ones; the method was immunoSEQ multiplex PCR. The sample has roughly 100,000 clones, around 86% seen once. The specimen was PBMCs. The receptor set was obtained from a man between 25 and 39 years old in good health and CMV-seropositive. CDR3s include the opening cysteine and the closing phenylalanine or tryptophan. A D gene is named only where the DNA matches it firmly. Expanded clones are given a class, and other clones once, few, many or no size at all.

clone_size	v_call	d_call	j_call	cdr3_aa	cdr3_nt
.	TRBV19	.	TRBJ1-5	CASSTTGNSNQPQHF	TGTGCCAGTAGTACGACAGGCAATAGCAATCAGCCCCAGCATTTT
.	TRBV11-2	.	TRBJ1-2	CASSMVRSRRKF	TGTGCCAGCAGCATGGTTCGGAGCAGGAGGAAGTTC
.	TRBV9	.	TRBJ2-3	CASSVDGGSRKDTQYF	TGTGCCAGCAGCGTAGATGGGGGGAGTCGGAAGGATACGCAGTATTTT
.	TRBV5-6	.	TRBJ1-2	CASSLGGFYGYTF	TGTGCCAGCAGCTTAGGGGGTTTCTATGGCTACACCTTC
.	TRBV27	TRBD1	TRBJ1-6	CASSTLGTGADNSPLHF	TGTGCCAGCAGTACCTTGGGGACAGGGGCGGATAATTCACCCCTCCACTTT
few	TRBV2	.	TRBJ2-5	CASSEAKGWKETQYF	TGTGCCAGCAGTGAAGCTAAGGGGTGGAAAGAGACCCAGTACTTC
.	TRBV6-1	TRBD1	TRBJ1-2	CASSEARGGTAGYTF	TGTGCCAGCAGTGAAGCGCGGGGGGGGACAGCTGGCTACACCTTC
.	TRBV6-5	.	TRBJ1-1	CASSYIEHPGTEAFF	TGTGCCAGCAGTTACATAGAACACCCGGGAACTGAAGCTTTCTTT
.	TRBV7-6	TRBD1	TRBJ2-5	CASSSQSDRGETQYF	TGTGCCAGCAGCTCTCAATCGGACAGGGGAGAGACCCAGTACTTC
.	TRBV2	.	TRBJ1-1	CASSASGLGAFF	TGTGCCAGCAGCGCCTCCGGGTTGGGAGCTTTCTTT
.	TRBV4-2	TRBD2	TRBJ2-5	CASSQDGGGSQETQYF	TGTGCCAGCAGCCAAGATGGGGGGGGTTCCCAAGAGACCCAGTACTTC
.	TRBV18	.	TRBJ2-7	CASSRTDGAYEQYF	TGTGCCAGCTCAAGAACAGACGGGGCCTACGAGCAGTACTTC
medium-sized	TRBV10-1	.	TRBJ1-4	CASSGTDEKLFF	TGCGCCAGCAGTGGGACAGATGAAAAACTGTTTTTT
.	TRBV15	.	TRBJ1-4	CATSRGESNEKLFF	TGTGCCACCAGCAGAGGGGAGTCTAATGAAAAACTGTTTTTT
once	TRBV4-1	.	TRBJ1-4	CASSLLEAATNEKLFF	TGCGCCAGCAGCCTGCTCGAGGCGGCAACTAATGAAAAACTGTTTTTT
.	TRBV19	.	TRBJ1-5	CASRGGAGDNQPQHF	TGTGCCAGTAGGGGGGGGGCAGGAGACAATCAGCCCCAGCATTTT
.	TRBV19	TRBD1	TRBJ1-5	CASSSGQGAGQPQHF	TGTGCCAGTAGCTCGGGACAGGGGGCAGGTCAGCCCCAGCATTTT
.	TRBV4-3	.	TRBJ1-1	CASSQDPQQGEAFF	TGCGCCAGCAGCCAAGATCCCCAGCAGGGAGAAGCTTTCTTT
.	TRBV6-5	.	TRBJ2-5	CASSYSPQGRETQYF	TGTGCCAGCAGTTACTCCCCCCAGGGTAGGGAGACCCAGTACTTC
.	TRBV29-1	TRBD2	TRBJ2-3	CSVGVLAAAVF	TGCAGCGTTGGGGTGCTAGCGGCGGCGGTCTTT
.	TRBV19	.	TRBJ1-3	CASRAFFRGSGNTIYF	TGTGCCAGTAGAGCCTTCTTCCGGGGTTCTGGAAACACCATATATTTT
.	TRBV11-2	TRBD1	TRBJ1-4	CASSLGTGQGEKLFF	TGTGCCAGCAGCTTGGGGACAGGTCAGGGAGAAAAACTGTTTTTT
.	TRBV5-6	TRBD2	TRBJ2-5	CASSTVSGGPQETQYF	TGTGCCAGCAGCACAGTTAGCGGGGGGCCCCAAGAGACCCAGTACTTC
.	TRBV4-2	.	TRBJ1-5	CASSHDQGKGQPQHF	TGTGCCAGCAGCCATGATCAGGGGAAGGGGCAGCCCCAGCATTTT
.	TRBV2	.	TRBJ1-4	CASSQNRNEKLFF	TGTGCCAGCAGCCAGAACAGAAATGAAAAACTGTTTTTT
.	TRBV19	TRBD1	TRBJ2-5	CASSIYYAGQGVRTQYF	TGTGCCAGTAGTATCTATTACGCGGGACAGGGTGTTAGGACCCAGTACTTC
.	TRBV6-1	.	TRBJ1-2	CASRTGGRNYGYTF	TGTGCCAGCAGGACCGGGGGGAGAAACTATGGCTACACCTTC
.	TRBV6-5	TRBD1	TRBJ2-3	CASSRRDRGIDTQYF	TGTGCCAGCAGTAGACGGGACAGGGGAATAGATACGCAGTATTTT
.	TRBV5-4	TRBD1	TRBJ2-3	CASSLALGQGTDTQYF	TGTGCCAGCAGCTTGGCCTTAGGACAGGGGACAGATACGCAGTATTTT
.	TRBV7-9	TRBD2	TRBJ2-1	CASSRLAGYEQFF	TGTGCCAGCAGCCGACTAGCGGGTTATGAGCAGTTCTTC
once	TRBV29-1	TRBD1	TRBJ1-1	CSPEGGQGGTNDFPEAFF	TGCAGCCCTGAAGGGGGACAGGGGGGAACGAACGATTTCCCTGAAGCTTTCTTT
.	TRBV5-4	TRBD1	TRBJ2-1	CASSVTGETYNEQFF	TGTGCCAGCAGCGTGACAGGGGAAACCTACAATGAGCAGTTCTTC
.	TRBV5-4	TRBD1	TRBJ2-2	CASSLLGTANTGELFF	TGTGCCAGCAGCTTGCTGGGGACAGCGAACACCGGGGAGCTGTTTTTT
.	TRBV9	TRBD1	TRBJ2-7	CASSPRTGIGEQYF	TGTGCCAGCAGCCCGCGGACAGGGATCGGCGAGCAGTACTTC
.	TRBV4-2	TRBD2	TRBJ2-2	CASSQGSLASIGELFF	TGTGCCAGCAGCCAAGGGTCACTAGCGTCGATCGGGGAGCTGTTTTTT
.	TRBV6-1	TRBD1	TRBJ1-5	CASSGQGYSNQPQHF	TGTGCCAGTTCGGGACAGGGCTATAGCAATCAGCCCCAGCATTTT
.	TRBV4-1	.	TRBJ2-5	CASSQAGVIWETQYF	TGCGCCAGCAGCCAAGCAGGTGTTATTTGGGAGACCCAGTACTTC
.	TRBV30	TRBD1	TRBJ1-5	CAVGRGGASNQPQHF	TGTGCCGTAGGGAGAGGGGGCGCGAGCAATCAGCCCCAGCATTTT
.	TRBV30	.	TRBJ1-5	CAWKWGDQPQHF	TGTGCCTGGAAGTGGGGGGATCAGCCCCAGCATTTT
.	TRBV6-5	TRBD1	TRBJ1-5	CASGQGSGNQPQHF	TGTGCCAGCGGACAGGGCTCGGGAAATCAGCCCCAGCATTTT
.	TRBV30	TRBD2	TRBJ2-3	CAWGLAGGEVYF	TGTGCCTGGGGACTAGCGGGGGGGGAGGTGTATTTT
.	TRBV18	TRBD1	TRBJ1-3	CASSPPGQGLAGNTIYF	TGTGCCAGCTCACCACCGGGACAGGGTCTGGCCGGAAACACCATATATTTT
.	TRBV4-1	TRBD1	TRBJ1-5	CASSHRTGGNQPQHF	TGCGCCAGCAGCCATAGGACAGGGGGCAATCAGCCCCAGCATTTT
.	TRBV9	TRBD1	TRBJ2-7	CASSSGPGTGSYEQYF	TGTGCCAGCAGCTCAGGTCCCGGGACAGGATCCTACGAGCAGTACTTC
.	TRBV19	TRBD2	TRBJ2-3	CASSPLGRGSTDTQYF	TGTGCCAGTAGTCCTCTGGGGCGGGGGAGCACAGATACGCAGTATTTT
.	TRBV4-3	TRBD1	TRBJ2-1	CASSQNPTGTGGNEQFF	TGCGCCAGCAGCCAAAATCCGACCGGGACAGGGGGCAATGAGCAGTTCTTC
.	TRBV27	.	TRBJ2-6	CASSFVRVSISGANVLTF	TGTGCCAGCAGTTTTGTCAGGGTTTCAATCTCTGGGGCCAACGTCCTGACTTTC
.	TRBV6-4	TRBD2	TRBJ2-2	CASRSGTRDTGELFF	TGTGCCAGCCGTTCCGGGACTAGGGACACCGGGGAGCTGTTTTTT
.	TRBV30	TRBD1	TRBJ1-2	CAWSGGQAGASYGYTF	TGTGCCTGGAGTGGGGGACAGGCGGGGGCCAGCTATGGCTACACCTTC
.	TRBV9	TRBD1	TRBJ2-1	CASSVTTGGNYNEQFF	TGTGCCAGCAGCGTAACCACAGGGGGTAACTACAATGAGCAGTTCTTC
.	TRBV7-2	.	TRBJ2-7	CASSFRAYEQYF	TGTGCCAGCAGCTTCCGGGCCTACGAGCAGTACTTC